One sample yielded the 10 T cell receptor beta chains listed below, sequenced in a study of T cell repertoires in cytomegalovirus infection (dated by TCRdb to the late 2010s). The data were produced on an Illumina HiSeq 1500. The raw public data were reprocessed by TCRdb itself: fastp quality trimming at Q25, MiXCR clonotype calling, in-frame beta chains only. One record per CDR3 amino acid sequence lists the most common genes and DNA. The sample table holds approximately 500,000 distinct CDR3 sequences, of which approximately 10% were seen once. The top ten clonotypes cover roughly a tenth of the sample. The sample comprised PBMCs. The source of these receptors is a human donor in good health (CMV status not recorded). Some clones in this sample may be carry-over from other donors' samples.

This clonotype was seen more than once but under ten times. The J gene is TRBJ1-2, the V gene TRBV3-1; D gene unclear. V lost 5 bases and J 8 bases, leaving 12 bases between the germline ends. Germline lookup yields CDR1 LGHDT and CDR2 YNNKEL (reference sequence). This CDR3 contains 12 residues. In nucleotides, the CDR3 is TGTGCCAGCAGCTCATGGACGTTGGGCTACACCTTC. Translating gives CASSSWTLGYTF.

This clonotype was recorded many times. The V and J genes are TRBV28 and TRBJ1-1, with 10 bases matching TRBD1. The V gene end was trimmed by 5 bases and the J gene end by 4 bases; junction bases not matched to a gene: 7. The germline gives CDR1 MDHEN, CDR2 SYDVKM. The CDR3 extends over 15 amino acids. The CDR3 region is CASSATTGGRTEAFF. The DNA of the CDR3 is TGTGCCAGCAGTGCGACGACAGGGGGCCGCACTGAAGCTTTCTTT.

The chain is built from TRBV19 and TRBJ2-1, with D possibly being TRBD1 or TRBD2 (6 bases each). Trimming removed 3 bases at V and 7 bases at J, with 31 bases between. Germline assignment: CDR1 LNHDA and CDR2 SQIVND (reference sequence). This CDR3 has 20 residues. The CDR3 reads CASSIVAGYLSTGTGNEQFF. In nucleotides, the CDR3 is TGTGCCAGTAGTATTGTCGCGGGATATTTAAGCACAGGGACCGGGAATGAGCAGTTCTTC.

This clonotype was seen ten or more times. The J gene is TRBJ2-5, the V gene TRBV7-2; no clear D. Trimming took off 2 bases at V and 6 bases at J, with 13 bases between the two ends. Germline V CDR1 and CDR2: SGHTA, FQGNSA. CDR3 length equals 14 residues. As DNA, the CDR3 is TGTGCCAGCAGCTTATCAGGCGGCGCGAAGACCCAGTACTTC. The encoded protein is CASSLSGGAKTQYF.

This clonotype was seen ten or more times. This rearrangement joins TRBV20-1 to TRBJ2-3; no clear D gene. The CDR3 totals 14 residues. Germline CDR1 and CDR2: DFQATT and SNEGSKA (reference sequence). V lost 5 bases to trimming and J lost 0 bases, with 12 bases between them. The CDR3, as DNA: TGCAGTGCTCCCCCCCTTAGGAGCACAGATACGCAGTATTTT. Residues: CSAPPLRSTDTQYF.

This clonotype has at least ten counts. The rearrangement joins TRBV6-1 to TRBJ1-1, with 7 bases matching TRBD1. V dropped 5 bases and J dropped 4; count of bases not matched to a gene: 10. Germline V gene sequence: CDR1 MNHNS, CDR2 SASEGT. The CDR3 has 15 residues. The CDR3: CASSSRQGLITEAFF. CDR3 in DNA: TGTGCCAGCAGTTCCAGACAGGGTTTAATCACTGAAGCTTTCTTT.

This clonotype has a count of ten or more. V is TRBV5-6 and J is TRBJ1-5, with TRBD1 identical over 8 bases. Trimming at V came to 0 bases and at J to 9 bases, leaving 8 bases not matched to a gene. The CDR3 covers 15 residues. Per germline, CDR1 SGHDT and CDR2 YYEEEE. The CDR3 loop is CASSLAGGQGGPQHF. The CDR3 bases are TGTGCCAGCAGCTTGGCAGGGGGCCAGGGGGGGCCCCAGCATTTT.

This sequence joins TRBV27 and TRBJ1-1, with a weak D call TRBD1 (5 bases). Germline V gene sequence: CDR1 MNHEY, CDR2 SMNVEV (reference sequence). The CDR3 is 17 residues long. The V and J ends lost 4 bases and 3 bases respectively, with 21 bases between them. The CDR3 is CASSSHPGGVGDTEAFF. Written as DNA, the CDR3 is TGTGCCAGCAGTTCCCATCCAGGAGGCGTAGGGGACACTGAAGCTTTCTTT.

This clonotype occurred a few times. The chain couples TRBV15 to TRBJ1-2; no reliable D call. Germline V gives CDR1 LNHNV, CDR2 YYDKDF (reference sequence). V lost 3 bases to trimming and J lost 4 bases, with 9 bases between them. The CDR3 runs 13 residues. CDR3 DNA: TGTGCCACCAGCAGCGATGGACTCTATGGCTACACCTTC. Residues: CATSSDGLYGYTF.

Concerning this clonotype: The germline gene is not matched at one end of the junction; a read error may be the cause. The chain recombines TRBV4-1 with TRBJ2-7, with 8 bases lining up with TRBD2. The CDR3 covers 16 residues. The germline gives CDR1 MGHRA, CDR2 YSYEKL. The CDR3 bases are TGTGCCAGCAGCCACTCGGGGGGGTGGGATAGCGGCGAGCAGTACTTC. It translates to CASSHSGGWDSGEQYF.